This T cell receptor (beta chain) was retrieved from a study of cytomegalovirus exposure and HLA in healthy donors. This PCR relied on a set of 60 Vbeta primers and 13 Jbeta primers. Clones were read by immunoSEQ multiplex PCR, and TCRdb kept only the in-frame ones, dropping some. The sample shows about 160,000 clones, approximately 70% of them seen only once. This clone was seen just once. Its antigen is unidentified. The CDR3 has 15 residues. V shed 4 bases and J shed 9 bases, with 16 bases lying between them. Per germline, CDR1 MNHEY and CDR2 SMNVEV (reference sequence). Study conclusions and caveats: About 87% or about 30% of the time was how often most TCR beta V segments were productive, according to an earlier analysis. With later analysis, a missense DCLRE1C variant became linked to TCR beta V- and J-gene trimming.

This TCR came from a man aged 40-55 years in good health and CMV-seropositive. Input material: PBMCs. The V and J genes are TRBV27 and TRBJ1-6; perhaps TRBD1 as D (6 bases). Written as DNA, the CDR3 is TGTGCCAGCAGTTCGTCCACAGGGTTGAGTTCACCCCTCCACTTT. Amino acids: CASSSSTGLSSPLHF.